These T cell receptor beta chains were read from a single sample in a study of lymphopenia after photon versus proton radiotherapy. TCRdb's copy holds only in-frame clones and misses some; the assay was immunoSEQ multiplex PCR. Among 77,000 or so clones listed, 83% were seen once. Sequencing used peripheral blood, obtained from a patient treated with proton-based radiotherapy. The receptors here all came from a man aged 60-69 years with pancreatic cancer. CDR3s include the opening cysteine and the closing phenylalanine or tryptophan. A D gene is named only where the DNA matches it firmly. Rows give clone size only sometimes, using once, few, many, or a class for an expanded clone.

size,V,D,J,DNA,CDR3
.,TRBV11-1,TRBD2,TRBJ2-2,TGTGCCAGCAGCTTAGGAGTAGCGGGAAACACCGGGGAGCTGTTTTTT,CASSLGVAGNTGELFF
once,TRBV19,.,TRBJ2-3,TGTGCCAGTAGTATGAGGATGGTAAGCACAGATACGCAGTATTTT,CASSMRMVSTDTQYF
once,TRBV27,.,TRBJ2-1,TGTGCCAGCACCCCAGGCGGGCGAATCCTTAGGAATGAGCAGTTCTTC,CASTPGGRILRNEQFF
few,TRBV11-2,.,TRBJ1-1,TGTGCCAGCAGCTTGGACCTGAACACTGAAGCTTTCTTT,CASSLDLNTEAFF
.,TRBV6-5,TRBD1,TRBJ1-1,TGTGCCAGCAGCTCCAGGGGGAGCACTGAAGCTTTCTTT,CASSSRGSTEAFF
.,TRBV5-1,TRBD2,TRBJ2-1,TGCGCCAGCAGCGGAGATTCACATACTAGCGGGAGGGCCTTTGAGCAGTTCTTC,CASSGDSHTSGRAFEQFF
.,TRBV4-3,.,TRBJ1-5,TGCGCCAGCAGCCAAGATCCGGTTAGCAATCAGCCCCAGCATTTT,CASSQDPVSNQPQHF
.,TRBV2,.,TRBJ1-5,TGTGCCAGCGGGTTAACAGGGATCAGTCAGCCCCAGCATTTT,CASGLTGISQPQHF
.,TRBV15,TRBD1,TRBJ1-3,TGTGCCACCAGCAGAGATTTGCCCGGGACAGGGGCTGGAAACACCATATATTTT,CATSRDLPGTGAGNTIYF
few,TRBV5-1,.,TRBJ2-2,TGCGCCAGCAGCTTAACAGGAAACACCGGGGAGCTGTTTTTT,CASSLTGNTGELFF
few,TRBV28,.,TRBJ1-5,TGTGCCAGCAGTCAACTGACAATGGGGAGCAATCAGCCCCAGCATTTT,CASSQLTMGSNQPQHF
.,TRBV27,.,TRBJ2-5,TGTGCCAGCAGTCCTACCACCCAAACGACCCAGTACTTC,CASSPTTQTTQYF
.,TRBV6-5,TRBD1,TRBJ1-5,TGTGCCAGCAGTTATCCGACAGGGTTAGGGCAGCCCCAGCATTTT,CASSYPTGLGQPQHF
.,TRBV7-8,.,TRBJ1-5,TGTGCCAGCAGTTTAGGCGTGGGTCAGCCCCAGCATTTT,CASSLGVGQPQHF
.,TRBV28,TRBD1,TRBJ2-7,TGTGCCAGCAGGGAATCAGGGGGCGACTACGAGCAGTACTTC,CASRESGGDYEQYF
.,TRBV7-3,TRBD1,TRBJ2-1,TGTGCCAGCAGCGCCGGACAGGAGTCCTACAATGAGCAGTTCTTC,CASSAGQESYNEQFF
few,TRBV29-1,TRBD1,TRBJ1-2,TGCAGCGTGGACGGGACAGGGGCTAACTATGGCTACACCTTC,CSVDGTGANYGYTF
once,TRBV11-2,.,TRBJ2-1,TGTGCCAGCAGCTCCGGTGGGGTAATACGAAAGGATGAGCAGTTCTTC,CASSSGGVIRKDEQFF
few,TRBV28,.,TRBJ1-2,TGTGCCAGCAGTTCCGCGGGGCGGGGGCTGGGCTATGGCTACACCTTC,CASSSAGRGLGYGYTF
.,TRBV6-1,TRBD2,TRBJ2-3,TGTGCCAGCAGTGAAGATAGCGGGAGAAGAGATACGCAGTATTTT,CASSEDSGRRDTQYF
.,TRBV12-5,TRBD1,TRBJ2-2,TGTGCTAGTGGTTCGGGACAGGGGGGTAGCGCCGGGGAGCTGTTTTTT,CASGSGQGGSAGELFF
.,TRBV6-6,.,TRBJ1-2,TGTGCCAGCTACCCGGGACAAGGAAAATCCTATGGCTACACCTTC,CASYPGQGKSYGYTF
.,TRBV13,TRBD1,TRBJ1-2,TGTGCCAGCAGCCGACTCCGGGACAGGGGAGGCGGCTACACCTTC,CASSRLRDRGGGYTF
.,TRBV5-1,TRBD2,TRBJ2-1,TGCGCCAGCACCTCTGGTGGTAGCGGGAGAGCTTACAATGAGCAGTTCTTC,CASTSGGSGRAYNEQFF
.,TRBV2,.,TRBJ2-7,TGTGCCAGCAGTGGTGGTCTAGGGACATCCGAGCAGTACTTC,CASSGGLGTSEQYF
.,TRBV6-4,.,TRBJ2-1,TGTGCCAGCAGCCAACACTCCGCGGTGTCCAATGAGCAGTTCTTC,CASSQHSAVSNEQFF
.,TRBV10-3,.,TRBJ2-1,TGTGCCATCAGTGAGTGGGACGGCAATGAGCAGTTCTTC,CAISEWDGNEQFF
.,TRBV14,.,TRBJ2-3,TGTGCCAGCAGCCAAGTCACTCATACGCAGTATTTT,CASSQVTHTQYF
few,TRBV5-1,.,TRBJ2-3,TGCGCCAGCAGCGCTGGTGGGGCCACAGATACGCAGTATTTT,CASSAGGATDTQYF
.,TRBV15,.,TRBJ2-5,TGTGCCACCCAGGCGGGGTCGGGCCAAGAGACCCAGTACTTC,CATQAGSGQETQYF
.,TRBV10-3,.,TRBJ1-1,TGTGCCATCGACGGGGGTGTGAACACTGAAGCTTTCTTT,CAIDGGVNTEAFF
few,TRBV4-3,.,TRBJ1-4,TGCGCCAGCAGCCAAGATAGAGGGAGAGCAGCAACTAATGAAAAACTGTTTTTT,CASSQDRGRAATNEKLFF
.,TRBV14,.,TRBJ2-2,TGTGCCAGCAGCCAAGATTACGCGGGAACGGCAAACACCGGGGAGCTGTTTTTT,CASSQDYAGTANTGELFF
.,TRBV11-3,.,TRBJ2-1,TGTGCCAGCAGCGCCTTGGGGGTAGTCGATAATGAGCAGTTCTTC,CASSALGVVDNEQFF
.,TRBV5-1,.,TRBJ2-4,TGCGCCAGCAGCTTGGGTACAGTTAATCACATTCAGTACTTC,CASSLGTVNHIQYF
.,TRBV28,.,TRBJ2-6,TGTGCCAGCAGTTTAGCAGGAATCTCTGGGGCCAACGTCCTGACTTTC,CASSLAGISGANVLTF
.,TRBV5-1,.,TRBJ2-1,TGCGCCAGCAGACAAGACAGGAGCTCCTACAATGAGCAGTTCTTC,CASRQDRSSYNEQFF
.,TRBV7-9,.,TRBJ2-3,TGTGCCAGCAGCTTAAGCGGCAGCACAGATACGCAGTATTTT,CASSLSGSTDTQYF
.,TRBV6-5,.,TRBJ2-5,TGTGCCAGCCAGGCGGCAGGGAGAGGACAAGAGACCCAGTACTTC,CASQAAGRGQETQYF
once,TRBV6-5,.,TRBJ2-7,TGTGCCAGCAGTTACTCGATACAGGCCTACGAGCAGTACTTC,CASSYSIQAYEQYF
.,TRBV20-1,.,TRBJ2-3,TGCAGTGCTAGAGTGGGAGGTACGCAGTATTTT,CSARVGGTQYF
.,TRBV21-1,.,TRBJ1-5,TGTGCCAGCAGCAAAGAAGGGCAGGACAGCGTCAATCAGCCCCAGCATTTT,CASSKEGQDSVNQPQHF
.,TRBV14,.,TRBJ1-4,TGTGCCAGCAGCCAAGATCAGAGAAAAAGGGTGTTTTTT,CASSQDQRKRVFF
.,TRBV28,.,TRBJ2-7,TGTGCCAGCAGGACCGGGAGCCTCTACGAGCAGTACTTC,CASRTGSLYEQYF
.,TRBV7-9,.,TRBJ1-1,TGTGCCAGCAGCTTATCCCTAAACACTGAAGCTTTCTTT,CASSLSLNTEAFF
.,TRBV5-1,TRBD2,TRBJ2-2,TGCGCCAGCGGATCCGGACTAGCGGGAGGGCCGGGGACCGGGGAGCTGTTTTTT,CASGSGLAGGPGTGELFF
.,TRBV2,TRBD1,TRBJ2-6,TGTGCCAGCAGTGAACGTACAGGGGGCGCTGCTGGGGCCAACGTCCTGACTTTC,CASSERTGGAAGANVLTF
.,TRBV4-3,.,TRBJ2-1,TGCGCCAGCAGCCAAGGCCTTGCAGCAGAAAATGAGCAGTTCTTC,CASSQGLAAENEQFF
.,TRBV7-2,.,TRBJ2-7,TGTGCCAGCAGCTTAGATTACAACTCCTACGAGCAGTACTTC,CASSLDYNSYEQYF
.,TRBV5-1,.,TRBJ2-7,TGCGCCAGCAGCTGGGAAGGGTTATCCTACGAGCAGTACTTC,CASSWEGLSYEQYF
.,TRBV5-1,TRBD2,TRBJ2-7,TGCGCCAGCAGCCCCACTAGCGGGCGGGTCTACGAGCAGTACTTC,CASSPTSGRVYEQYF
.,TRBV7-9,TRBD1,TRBJ2-3,TGTGCCAGCAGCCAAACGACAGGGTTGAAGGATACGCAGTATTTT,CASSQTTGLKDTQYF
.,TRBV11-2,.,TRBJ2-7,TGTGCCAGCAGCCCCACTAGTAATAAGCTCCTCGAGCAGTACTTC,CASSPTSNKLLEQYF
once,TRBV9,TRBD2,TRBJ2-2,TGTGCCAGCAGCGTAGAGGTCAGCCCGGGACTAGCGGGAGAGACCGGGGAGCTGTTTTTT,CASSVEVSPGLAGETGELFF
.,TRBV6-5,TRBD1,TRBJ2-7,TGTGCCAGCAGTTACCGACAGGGGGCTCGCGAGCAGTACTTC,CASSYRQGAREQYF